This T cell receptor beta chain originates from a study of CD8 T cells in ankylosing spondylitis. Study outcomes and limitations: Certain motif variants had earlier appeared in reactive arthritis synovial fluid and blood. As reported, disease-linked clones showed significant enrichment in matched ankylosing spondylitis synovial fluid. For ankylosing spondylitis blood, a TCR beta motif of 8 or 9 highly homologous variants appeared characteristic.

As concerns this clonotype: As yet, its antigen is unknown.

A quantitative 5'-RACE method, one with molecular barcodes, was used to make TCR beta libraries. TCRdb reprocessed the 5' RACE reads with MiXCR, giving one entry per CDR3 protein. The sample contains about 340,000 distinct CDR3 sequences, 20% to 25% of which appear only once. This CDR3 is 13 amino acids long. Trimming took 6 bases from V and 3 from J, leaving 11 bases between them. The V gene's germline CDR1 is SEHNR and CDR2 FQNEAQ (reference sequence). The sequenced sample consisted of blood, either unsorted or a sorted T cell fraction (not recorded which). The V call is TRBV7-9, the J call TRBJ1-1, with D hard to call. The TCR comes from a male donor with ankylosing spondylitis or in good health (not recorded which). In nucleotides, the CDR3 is TGTGCCAGCAGGGGTTCAGTTGACACTGAAGCTTTCTTT. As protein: CASRGSVDTEAFF.